These 26 T cell receptor beta chains were all obtained from the same sample, sequenced in a study of technical replicates of blood from a few donors (TCRdb year 2017). Libraries were prepared through the immunoSEQ multiplex PCR assay. TCRdb obtained this table from immuneACCESS and retained in-frame rearrangements with V and J assigned. These tables miss some clones; where compared with another copy, unresolved V genes account for less than half of the shortfall, and the remainder is unexplained. The sample table holds about 80,000 clones, of which around 92% were seen once. Approximately 0.35% of the sample comes from the top ten. The sequenced sample was T cells isolated from PBMCs. The receptors here all came from a human donor in good health.

J is TRBJ1-5 and V is TRBV5-8; possible D gene TRBD1, 6 bases. The CDR3 has 14 residues. V was pared by 2 bases and J by 8 bases, with 14 bases between. The germline V gene has CDR1 SGHTS and CDR2 YDEGEE. The CDR3 nucleotides are TGTGCCAGCAGCTTTGGACAGAGGGGGAAGCCCCAGCATTTT. This sequence encodes CASSFGQRGKPQHF.

This clone was recorded only once. The chain couples TRBV27 to TRBJ2-7; 7 bases map to TRBD1. J lost 3 bases, V lost 3 bases, and 8 bases had no gene match. In germline, CDR1 is MNHEY, CDR2 SMNVEV (reference sequence). CDR3 length: 15 residues. CDR3 loop: CASSFAQGVYYEQYF. The CDR3 bases are TGTGCCAGCAGTTTTGCCCAGGGGGTTTACTACGAGCAGTACTTC.

V is TRBV5-6 and J is TRBJ2-7; D not resolved. Germline CDR1 reads SGHDT; CDR2 reads YYEEEE. CDR3 length: 13 amino acids. With 2 bases removed from V and 0 bases from J, the gap between germline ends came to 6 bases. The CDR3 DNA reads TGTGCCAGCAGCTTCCTGAGCTCCTACGAGCAGTACTTC. Translation gives CASSFLSSYEQYF.

This sequence joins TRBV7-2 and TRBJ2-5, with TRBD1 matching 8 bases. Germline trimming cut 1 base from V and 5 bases from J; bases unmatched to any gene: 6. Germline assignment: CDR1 SGHTA and CDR2 FQGNSA. CDR3 size: 15 residues. The CDR3 nucleotides read TGTGCCAGCAGCTTAGGACAGGGGAGAGGGGAGACCCAGTACTTC. Translated: CASSLGQGRGETQYF.

The rearrangement uses TRBV5-3 and TRBJ2-1, with 9 bases that match TRBD2. TRBV5-3 is recorded as an ORF, its role being uncertain. The ends lost 5 bases at V and 15 bases at J; junction bases unmatched: 9. The CDR3 has 12 amino acids. CDR3 DNA sequence: TGTGCCAGAAGTGAAGTAGCGGGAGCCCCGTTCTTC. Amino acid sequence: CARSEVAGAPFF.

This clone was seen only once. CDR3 coding DNA: TGCAGCGTTGGTATTCCCGGACAGAACACTGAAGCTTTCTTT. This codes for CSVGIPGQNTEAFF. The rearrangement joins TRBV29-1 to TRBJ1-1, with D maybe TRBD1 (5 bases). Between the trimmed V and J ends, which lost 4 bases and 1 base, there was a span of 13 bases. This CDR3 has 14 residues. Germline V gives CDR1 SQVTM, CDR2 ANQGSEA.

The gene calls are TRBV28 and TRBJ1-5; TRBD1 matches at 7 bases. The CDR3 has 16 amino acids. Losses at the gene ends were 6 bases for V and 1 base for J; bases not matched to a gene: 9. CDR1 MDHEN and CDR2 SYDVKM come from the germline V gene. Written as DNA, the CDR3 is TGTGCCAGCAGACGAATACCGGGACAGAGCAATCAGCCCCAGCATTTT. As protein: CASRRIPGQSNQPQHF.

The chain is built from TRBV14 and TRBJ1-2; a possible D gene is TRBD1 (5 bases). Deletions cut 0 bases from V and 7 bases from J, with 12 bases between. This CDR3 spans 14 amino acids. From germline, CDR1 is SGHDN and CDR2 FVKESK. CDR3 in DNA: TGTGCCAGCAGCCAAGATAGGGACTTAAGTGGCTACACCTTC. This codes for CASSQDRDLSGYTF.

The J gene is TRBJ2-1, the V gene TRBV7-9; D is possibly TRBD2 (7 bases). This CDR3 is 13 amino acids long. Deletions cut 10 bases from V and 9 bases from J, with 19 bases between. Germline V gives CDR1 SEHNR, CDR2 FQNEAQ (reference sequence). This chain's CDR3 is CAIEGGESGEQFF. CDR3 DNA: TGTGCCATCGAGGGGGGGGAATCAGGTGAGCAGTTCTTC.

The CDR3 sequence is CASSYLGEGTEAFF. CDR3 DNA: TGTGCCAGCAGTTACCTAGGGGAGGGCACTGAAGCTTTCTTT. The genes are TRBV28 and TRBJ1-1, with a possible D match to TRBD1 (5 bases). Germline V CDR1 and CDR2: MDHEN, SYDVKM. Trimming took off 4 bases at V and 4 bases at J, with 13 bases between the two ends. The CDR3 consists of 14 residues.

The rearrangement uses TRBV28 and TRBJ1-5; D is possibly TRBD1 (6 bases). Germline CDR1 is MDHEN and CDR2 is SYDVKM. This CDR3 contains 15 residues. The germline V and J ends were trimmed by 3 bases and 1 base, with 10 bases remaining between them. This CDR3 reads CASSLARGSNQPQHF. CDR3 nucleotide sequence: TGTGCCAGCAGTTTGGCCAGGGGCAGCAATCAGCCCCAGCATTTT.

The gene calls are TRBV5-1 and TRBJ2-1; D not resolved. This CDR3 comprises 13 residues. CDR1 is SGHRS, CDR2 YFSETQ, per germline. V was pared by 0 bases and J by 6 bases, with 7 bases between. CDR3 bases: TGCGCCAGCAGCTTGGTGACTGCCAATGAGCAGTTCTTC. This translates into CASSLVTANEQFF. The complete variable domain, with remaining parts taken from reference TRBV5-1 and TRBJ2-1, reads KAGVTQTPRYLIKTRGQQVTLSCSPISGHRSVSWYQQTPGQGLQFLFEYFSETQRNKGNFPGRFSGRQFSNSRSEMNVSTLELGDSALYLCASSLVTANEQFFGPGTRLTVL.

The rearrangement uses TRBV27 and TRBJ2-5; unclear D gene. Germline V gene lookup returns CDR1 MNHEY and CDR2 SMNVEV (reference sequence). CDR3 length equals 11 residues. Trimming stripped 7 bases from V and 3 bases from J, with 6 bases between. In DNA form, the CDR3 reads TGTGCCAGCATCCCAGAAGAGACCCAGTACTTC. It encodes CASIPEETQYF.

This clone was recorded only once. The rearrangement joins TRBV11-3 to TRBJ2-2; possibly TRBD2 for D (5 bases). There are 12 residues in the CDR3. The germline CDR1 and CDR2 sequences are SGHNT and YENEEA. Trimming left V 10 bases short and J 5 bases short, with 11 bases between. The CDR3 DNA follows: TGTGCCACCGGGGAAACAACCGGGGAGCTGTTTTTT. Protein: CATGETTGELFF. Based on the CDR3 plus reference TRBV11-3 and TRBJ2-2, the full variable domain is EAGVVQSPRYKIIEKKQPVAFWCNPISGHNTLYWYLQNLGQGPELLIRYENEEAVDDSQLPKDRFSAERLKGVDSTLKIQPAELGDSAVYLCATGETTGELFFGEGSRLTVL.

V and J are TRBV15 and TRBJ2-1, with TRBD2 matching 14 bases. The V gene's germline CDR1 is LNHNV and CDR2 YYDKDF (reference sequence). V was clipped by 0 bases and J by 9 bases; unmatched bases: 10. The CDR3 length is 18 residues. The CDR3 DNA reads as TGTGCCACCAGCAGAGATCTTTCAGGACTAGCGGGAGGAGGTGAGCAGTTCTTC. It specifies CATSRDLSGLAGGGEQFF.

This clone has only one observation. This sequence joins TRBV27 and TRBJ2-7; the D gene is possibly TRBD1 (5 bases). Germline V gene data show CDR1 as MNHEY and CDR2 as SMNVEV (reference sequence). Trimming took 4 bases from V and 2 from J, leaving 9 bases between them. CDR3 length: 13 residues. The CDR3 DNA sequence: TGTGCCAGCAGTTATGGGGCCACCTACGAGCAGTACTTC. Translated, it gives CASSYGATYEQYF.

The CDR3 sequence: CASSWGQTYEQYF. The CDR3 DNA follows: TGTGCCAGCAGCTGGGGACAGACCTACGAGCAGTACTTC. This rearrangement joins TRBV11-2 to TRBJ2-7; 7 bases fit TRBD1. The CDR3 covers 13 residues. V gave up 4 bases and J gave up 2 bases; unmatched junction bases: 2. The germline CDR1 and CDR2 sequences are SGHAT and FQNNGV.

This clone was observed once. The rearrangement joins TRBV7-3 to TRBJ2-1; 11 bases are a match to TRBD2. CDR1 and CDR2 from the germline V gene are SGHTA and FQGTGA. This CDR3 has 15 amino acids. J was trimmed by 7 bases and V by 2 bases; bases with no gene match: 4. CDR3 protein: CASSLGTSGSNEQFF. The CDR3 DNA reads as TGTGCCAGCAGCTTAGGGACTAGCGGAAGTAATGAGCAGTTCTTC.

V usage is TRBV7-3 and J usage is TRBJ2-7, with D hard to call. V dropped 6 bases and J dropped 7 bases, with 10 bases sitting between them. CDR3 length: 11 residues. Germline V CDR1 and CDR2: SGHTA, FQGTGA. CDR3 in amino acids: CASSSLQEQYF. The CDR3 DNA sequence: TGTGCCAGCAGTTCCCTCCAGGAGCAGTACTTC.

The rearrangement uses TRBV5-1 and TRBJ2-5; 7 bases line up with TRBD1. Germline V gene sequence: CDR1 SGHRS, CDR2 YFSETQ. The CDR3 extends over 12 amino acids. V lost 8 bases and J lost 1; bases outside the gene matches: 2. In nucleotides, the CDR3 is TGCGCCAGTGGGACAGCCCAAGAGACCCAGTACTTC. Encoded protein: CASGTAQETQYF. Full variable domain (missing parts from reference TRBV5-1 and TRBJ2-5): KAGVTQTPRYLIKTRGQQVTLSCSPISGHRSVSWYQQTPGQGLQFLFEYFSETQRNKGNFPGRFSGRQFSNSRSEMNVSTLELGDSALYLCASGTAQETQYFGPGTRLLVL.

The rearrangement links TRBV12-5 to TRBJ2-2, with 11 bases lining up with TRBD2. This CDR3 has 17 residues. CDR1 and CDR2 (germline): LGHNT, FRNRAP. The trim removed 3 bases at V and 5 bases at J, leaving 8 bases unmatched. CDR3 region: CASGLLAGVVRTGELFF. The CDR3 bases are TGTGCTAGTGGTTTACTAGCGGGAGTTGTAAGGACCGGGGAGCTGTTTTTT.

The chain is built from TRBV6-1 and TRBJ2-1, with 7 bases identical to TRBD1. After removal of 4 bases from V and 5 bases from J, the junction contained 5 bases not matched to a gene. The CDR3 has 14 amino acids. CDR1 MNHNS and CDR2 SASEGT come from the germline V gene. The CDR3 sequence: CASSAGQFNNEQFF. The CDR3 DNA follows: TGTGCCAGCAGTGCGGGACAGTTTAACAATGAGCAGTTCTTC.

The chain employs TRBV11-2 and TRBJ1-1; D is unresolved. V was trimmed by 1 base and J by 6 bases, leaving 6 bases between them. CDR3 size: 12 residues. Germline V lookup: CDR1 SGHAT, CDR2 FQNNGV. The CDR3 protein is CASSLAPAEAFF. The CDR3, as DNA: TGTGCCAGCAGCTTAGCCCCTGCTGAAGCTTTCTTT.

The chain is built from TRBV30 and TRBJ1-1; 8 bases map to TRBD1. V gave up 5 bases and J gave up 2 bases; unmatched junction bases: 16. The germline V gene has CDR1 GTSNPN and CDR2 SVGIG (reference sequence). The CDR3 runs to 17 residues. The DNA for the CDR3 is TGTGCCTGGGCCGTCTCCGGGACAGGATGGGCAAACACTGAAGCTTTCTTT. It codes for CAWAVSGTGWANTEAFF.

A single count supports this clone. The chain recombines TRBV6-5 with TRBJ1-1; perhaps TRBD1 as D (5 bases). V lost 4 bases, J lost 4 bases, and 10 bases lay in between. CDR1 and CDR2 (germline): MNHEY, SVGAGI. CDR3 size: 13 residues. As DNA, the CDR3 is TGTGCCAGCAGTTTTGGGGCGACCACTGAAGCTTTCTTT. Its protein is CASSFGATTEAFF.

The chain recombines TRBV27 with TRBJ1-5; D is uncertain. Trimming shortened V by 4 bases and J by 2 bases, and 21 bases separated the two germline ends. CDR3 length equals 18 residues. Germline CDR1 and CDR2: MNHEY and SMNVEV (reference sequence). The CDR3 nucleotides read TGTGCCAGCAGTTCCCAAGTGGACGGGAAATACCGCAATCAGCCCCAGCATTTT. Protein sequence: CASSSQVDGKYRNQPQHF.